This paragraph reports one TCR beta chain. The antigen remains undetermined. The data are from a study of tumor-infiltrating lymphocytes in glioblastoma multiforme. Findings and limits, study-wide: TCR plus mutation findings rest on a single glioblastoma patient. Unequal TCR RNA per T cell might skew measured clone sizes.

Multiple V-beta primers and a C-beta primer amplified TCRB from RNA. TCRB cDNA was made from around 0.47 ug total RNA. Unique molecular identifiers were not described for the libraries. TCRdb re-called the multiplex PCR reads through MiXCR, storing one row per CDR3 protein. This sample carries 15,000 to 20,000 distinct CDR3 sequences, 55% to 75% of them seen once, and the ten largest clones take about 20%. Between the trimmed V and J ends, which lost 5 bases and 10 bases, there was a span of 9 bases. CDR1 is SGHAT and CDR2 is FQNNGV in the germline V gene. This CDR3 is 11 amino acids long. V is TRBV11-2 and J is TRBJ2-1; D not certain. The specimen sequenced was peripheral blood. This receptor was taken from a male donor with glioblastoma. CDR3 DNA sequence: TGTGCCAGCAGCCCTCGACGGGAGCAGTTCTTC. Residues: CASSPRREQFF.